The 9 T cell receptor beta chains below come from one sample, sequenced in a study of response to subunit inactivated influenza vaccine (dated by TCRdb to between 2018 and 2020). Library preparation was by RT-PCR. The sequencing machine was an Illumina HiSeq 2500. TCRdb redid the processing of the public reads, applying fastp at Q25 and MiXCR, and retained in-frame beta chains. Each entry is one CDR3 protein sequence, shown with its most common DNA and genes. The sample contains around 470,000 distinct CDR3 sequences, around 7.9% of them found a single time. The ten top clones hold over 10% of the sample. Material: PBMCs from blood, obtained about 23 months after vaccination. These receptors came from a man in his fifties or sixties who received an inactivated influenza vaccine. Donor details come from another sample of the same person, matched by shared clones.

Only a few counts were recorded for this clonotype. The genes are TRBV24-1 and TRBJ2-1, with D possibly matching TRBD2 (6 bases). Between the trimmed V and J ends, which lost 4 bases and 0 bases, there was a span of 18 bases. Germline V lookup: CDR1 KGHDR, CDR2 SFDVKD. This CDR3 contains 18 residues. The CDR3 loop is CATSDRASRGTSYNEQFF. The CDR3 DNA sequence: TGTGCCACCAGTGACCGAGCTAGTCGGGGGACCTCCTACAATGAGCAGTTCTTC.

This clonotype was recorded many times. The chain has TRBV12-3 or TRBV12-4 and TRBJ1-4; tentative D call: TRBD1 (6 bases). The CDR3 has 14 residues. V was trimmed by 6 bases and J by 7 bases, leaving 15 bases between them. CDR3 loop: CASRPTGPAEKLFF. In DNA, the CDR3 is TGTGCCAGCAGACCAACAGGGCCTGCTGAAAAACTGTTTTTT.

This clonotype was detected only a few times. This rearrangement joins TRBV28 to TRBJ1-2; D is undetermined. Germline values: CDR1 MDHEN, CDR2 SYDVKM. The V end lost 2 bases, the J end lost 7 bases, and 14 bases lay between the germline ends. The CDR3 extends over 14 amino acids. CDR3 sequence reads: CASSLRTASGGYTF. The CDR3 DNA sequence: TGTGCCAGCAGTTTAAGGACTGCATCGGGTGGCTACACCTTC.

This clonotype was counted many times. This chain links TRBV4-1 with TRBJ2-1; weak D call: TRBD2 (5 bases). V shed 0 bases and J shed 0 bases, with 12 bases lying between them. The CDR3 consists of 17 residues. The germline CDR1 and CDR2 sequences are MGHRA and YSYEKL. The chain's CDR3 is CASSQEHVGSSYNEQFF. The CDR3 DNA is TGCGCCAGCAGCCAAGAACACGTGGGGAGCTCCTACAATGAGCAGTTCTTC.

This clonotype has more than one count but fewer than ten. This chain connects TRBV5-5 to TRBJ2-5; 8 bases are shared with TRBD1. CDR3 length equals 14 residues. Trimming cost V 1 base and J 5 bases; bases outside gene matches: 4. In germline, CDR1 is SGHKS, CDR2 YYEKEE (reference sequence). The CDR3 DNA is TGTGCCAGCAGCTTGCAGGGGGCGGGGGAGACCCAGTACTTC. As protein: CASSLQGAGETQYF.

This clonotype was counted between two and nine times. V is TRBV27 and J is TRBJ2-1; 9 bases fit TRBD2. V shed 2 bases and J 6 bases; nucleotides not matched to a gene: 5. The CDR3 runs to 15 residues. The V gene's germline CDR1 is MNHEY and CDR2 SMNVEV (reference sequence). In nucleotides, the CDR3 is TGTGCCAGCAGTTTAGCGGGAGGGCCCCGCAATGAGCAGTTCTTC. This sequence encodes CASSLAGGPRNEQFF.

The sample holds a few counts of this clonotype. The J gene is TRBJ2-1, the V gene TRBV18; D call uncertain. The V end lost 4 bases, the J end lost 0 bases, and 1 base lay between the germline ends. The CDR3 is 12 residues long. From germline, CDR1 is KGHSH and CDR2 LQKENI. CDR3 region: CASSHSYNEQFF. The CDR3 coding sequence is TGTGCCAGCTCACACTCCTACAATGAGCAGTTCTTC.

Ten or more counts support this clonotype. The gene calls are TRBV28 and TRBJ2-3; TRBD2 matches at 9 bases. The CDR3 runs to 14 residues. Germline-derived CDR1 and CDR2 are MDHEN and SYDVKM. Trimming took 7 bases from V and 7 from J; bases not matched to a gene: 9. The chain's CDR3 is CASTPGTSMYTQYF. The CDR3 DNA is TGTGCCAGCACCCCCGGGACTAGCATGTATACGCAGTATTTT.

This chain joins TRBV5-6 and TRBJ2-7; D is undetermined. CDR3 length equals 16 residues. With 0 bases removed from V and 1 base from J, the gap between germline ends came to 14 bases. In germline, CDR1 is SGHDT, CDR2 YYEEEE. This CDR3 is CASSLGTAWASYEQYF. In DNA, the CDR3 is TGTGCCAGCAGCTTGGGGACGGCGTGGGCTTCCTACGAGCAGTACTTC.